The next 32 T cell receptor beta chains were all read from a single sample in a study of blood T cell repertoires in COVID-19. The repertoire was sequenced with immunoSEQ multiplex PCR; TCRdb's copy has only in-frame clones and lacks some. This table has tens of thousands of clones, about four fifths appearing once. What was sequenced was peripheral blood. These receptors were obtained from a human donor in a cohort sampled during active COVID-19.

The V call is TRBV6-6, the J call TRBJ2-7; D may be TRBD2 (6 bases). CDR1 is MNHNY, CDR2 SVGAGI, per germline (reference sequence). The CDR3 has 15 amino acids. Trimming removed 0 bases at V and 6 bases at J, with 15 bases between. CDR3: CASSYSQGLPTEQYF. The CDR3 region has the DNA TGTGCCAGCAGTTACTCTCAGGGACTCCCGACCGAGCAGTACTTC.

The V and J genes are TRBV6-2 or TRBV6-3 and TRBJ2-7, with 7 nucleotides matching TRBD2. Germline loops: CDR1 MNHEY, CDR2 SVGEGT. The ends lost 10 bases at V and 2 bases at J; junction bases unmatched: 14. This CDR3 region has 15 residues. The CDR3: CATSPGEGNPYEQYF. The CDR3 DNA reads TGTGCCACAAGCCCGGGGGAGGGAAATCCCTACGAGCAGTACTTC.

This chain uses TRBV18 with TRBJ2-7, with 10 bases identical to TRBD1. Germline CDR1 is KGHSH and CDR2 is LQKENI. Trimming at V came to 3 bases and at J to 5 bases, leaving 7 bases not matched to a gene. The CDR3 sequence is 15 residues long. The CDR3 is CASSPTGQGIHEQYF. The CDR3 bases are TGTGCCAGCTCACCTACGGGACAGGGGATCCACGAGCAGTACTTC.

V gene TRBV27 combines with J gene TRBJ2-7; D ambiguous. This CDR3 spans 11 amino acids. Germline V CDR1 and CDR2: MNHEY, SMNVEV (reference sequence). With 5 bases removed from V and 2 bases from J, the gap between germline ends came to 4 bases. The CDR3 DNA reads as TGTGCCAGCAGTCCTGCCTACGAGCAGTACTTC. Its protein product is CASSPAYEQYF.

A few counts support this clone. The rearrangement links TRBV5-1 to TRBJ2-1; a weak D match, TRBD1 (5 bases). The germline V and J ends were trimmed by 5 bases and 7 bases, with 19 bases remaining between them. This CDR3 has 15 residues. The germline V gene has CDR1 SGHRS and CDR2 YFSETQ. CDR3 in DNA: TGCGCCAGCAGAAGGGTCCGAGACAGTACAAATGAGCAGTTCTTC. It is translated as CASRRVRDSTNEQFF.

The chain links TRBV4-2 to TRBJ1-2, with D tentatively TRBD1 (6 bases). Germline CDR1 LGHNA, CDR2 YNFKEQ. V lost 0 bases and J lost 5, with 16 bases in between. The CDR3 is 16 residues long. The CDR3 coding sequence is TGTGCCAGCAGCCAAGAGAGGGCAGGGGCAGGGTATGGCTACACCTTC. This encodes CASSQERAGAGYGYTF.

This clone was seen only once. CDR3 residues: CASSYGGGREQHYGYTF. CDR3 coding DNA: TGTGCCAGCAGCTATGGGGGAGGCAGGGAGCAACACTATGGCTACACCTTC. The V gene is TRBV11-3, the J gene TRBJ1-2; D might be TRBD1 (5 bases). The CDR3 covers 17 residues. The ends were cut back, 4 bases at V and 3 bases at J, with 21 bases in the middle. The V gene's germline CDR1 is SGHNT and CDR2 YENEEA.

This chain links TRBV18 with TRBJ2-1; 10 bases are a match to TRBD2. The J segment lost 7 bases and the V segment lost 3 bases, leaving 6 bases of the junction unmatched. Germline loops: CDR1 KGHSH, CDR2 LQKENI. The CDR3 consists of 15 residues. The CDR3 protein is CASSPSLAGDNEQFF. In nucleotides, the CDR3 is TGTGCCAGCTCACCGTCGCTAGCGGGGGATAATGAGCAGTTCTTC.

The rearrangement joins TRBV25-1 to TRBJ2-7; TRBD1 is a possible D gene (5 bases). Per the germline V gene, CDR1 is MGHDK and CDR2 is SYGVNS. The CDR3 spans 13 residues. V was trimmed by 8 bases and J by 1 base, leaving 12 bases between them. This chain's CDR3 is CASSLQGSYEQYF. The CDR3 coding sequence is TGTGCCAGCTCGCTGCAGGGATCCTACGAGCAGTACTTC.

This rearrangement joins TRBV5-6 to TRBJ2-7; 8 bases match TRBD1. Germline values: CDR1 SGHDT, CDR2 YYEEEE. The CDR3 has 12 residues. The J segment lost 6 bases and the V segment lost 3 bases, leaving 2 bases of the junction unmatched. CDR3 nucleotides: TGTGCCAGCAGCTGGACAGGGTCCGAGCAGTACTTC. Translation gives CASSWTGSEQYF.

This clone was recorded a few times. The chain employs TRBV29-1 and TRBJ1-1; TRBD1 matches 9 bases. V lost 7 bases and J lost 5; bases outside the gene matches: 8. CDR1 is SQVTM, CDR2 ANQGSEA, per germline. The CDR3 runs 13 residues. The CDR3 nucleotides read TGCAGCGCTAAAGGGACAGGGAGAACTGAAGCTTTCTTT. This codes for CSAKGTGRTEAFF.

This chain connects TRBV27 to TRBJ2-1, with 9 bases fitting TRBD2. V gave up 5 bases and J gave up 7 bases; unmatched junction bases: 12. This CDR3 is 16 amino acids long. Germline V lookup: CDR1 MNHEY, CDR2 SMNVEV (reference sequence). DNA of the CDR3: TGTGCCAGCAGTCCCCGAGGCCTAGCGGGGAGGAATGAGCAGTTCTTC. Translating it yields CASSPRGLAGRNEQFF.

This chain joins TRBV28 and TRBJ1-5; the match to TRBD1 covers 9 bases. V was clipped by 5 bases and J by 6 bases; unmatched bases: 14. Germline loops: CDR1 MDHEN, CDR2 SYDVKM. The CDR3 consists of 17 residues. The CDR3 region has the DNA TGTGCCAGCAGTCCGTACTTCGGACAGGGGAGGGGTCAGCCCCAGCATTTT. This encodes CASSPYFGQGRGQPQHF.

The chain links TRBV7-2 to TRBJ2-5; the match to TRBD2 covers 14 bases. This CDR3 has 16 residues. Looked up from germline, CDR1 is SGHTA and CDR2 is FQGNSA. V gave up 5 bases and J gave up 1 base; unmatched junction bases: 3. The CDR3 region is CASSLGTSGGQETQYF. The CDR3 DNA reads TGTGCCAGCAGCCTCGGGACTAGCGGGGGCCAAGAGACCCAGTACTTC.

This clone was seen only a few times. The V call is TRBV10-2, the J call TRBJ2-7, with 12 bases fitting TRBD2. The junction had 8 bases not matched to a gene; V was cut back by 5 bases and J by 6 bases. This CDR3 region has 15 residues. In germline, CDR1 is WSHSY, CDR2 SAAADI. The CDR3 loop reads CASSLSSGGGGEQYF. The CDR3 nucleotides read TGCGCCAGCAGTCTATCTAGCGGGGGGGGCGGCGAGCAGTACTTC.

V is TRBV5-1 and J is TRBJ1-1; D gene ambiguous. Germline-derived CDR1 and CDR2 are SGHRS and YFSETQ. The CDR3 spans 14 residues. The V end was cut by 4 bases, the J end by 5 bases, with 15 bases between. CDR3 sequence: CASSRGESRTEAFF. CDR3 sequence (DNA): TGCGCCAGCAGCCGGGGTGAGAGTAGGACTGAAGCTTTCTTT.

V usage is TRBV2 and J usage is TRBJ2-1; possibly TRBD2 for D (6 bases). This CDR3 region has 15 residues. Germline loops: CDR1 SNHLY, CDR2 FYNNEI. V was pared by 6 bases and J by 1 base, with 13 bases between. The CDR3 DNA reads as TGTGCCAGCAGGGAGGGATATGGTTCCTACAATGAGCAGTTCTTC. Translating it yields CASREGYGSYNEQFF.

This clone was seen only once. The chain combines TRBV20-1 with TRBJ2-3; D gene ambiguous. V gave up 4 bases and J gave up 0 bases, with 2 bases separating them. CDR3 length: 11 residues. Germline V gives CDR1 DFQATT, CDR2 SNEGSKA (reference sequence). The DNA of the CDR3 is TGCAGTGCTACTAGCACAGATACGCAGTATTTT. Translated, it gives CSATSTDTQYF.

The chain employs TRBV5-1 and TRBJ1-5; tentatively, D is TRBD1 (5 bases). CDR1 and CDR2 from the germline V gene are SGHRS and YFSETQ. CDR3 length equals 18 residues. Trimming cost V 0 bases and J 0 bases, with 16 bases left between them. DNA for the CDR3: TGCGCCAGCAGCTTGGGCCCGTCCGGGGGGGATAGCAATCAGCCCCAGCATTTT. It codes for CASSLGPSGGDSNQPQHF.

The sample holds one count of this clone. CDR3 region: CASSLGGTGVTDTQYF. DNA of the CDR3: TGTGCCAGCAGCTTGGGAGGGACAGGGGTCACAGATACGCAGTATTTT. The chain combines TRBV5-4 with TRBJ2-3; 10 bases are shared with TRBD1. Germline loops: CDR1 SGHNT, CDR2 YYREEE (reference sequence). The CDR3 is made up of 16 amino acids. V was pared by 0 bases and J by 2 bases, with 3 bases of the junction left unmatched.

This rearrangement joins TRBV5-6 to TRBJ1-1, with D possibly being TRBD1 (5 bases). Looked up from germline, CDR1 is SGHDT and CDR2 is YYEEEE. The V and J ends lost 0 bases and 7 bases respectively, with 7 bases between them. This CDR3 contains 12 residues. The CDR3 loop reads CASSLETDEAFF. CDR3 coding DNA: TGTGCCAGCAGCTTGGAGACAGATGAAGCTTTCTTT.

The CDR3, as DNA: TGTGCCAGCAGCCAACGGGACAGGTATTCACCCCTCCACTTT. Encoded protein: CASSQRDRYSPLHF. V gene TRBV7-9 combines with J gene TRBJ1-6, with 8 bases identical to TRBD1. J was trimmed by 8 bases and V by 5 bases; bases with no gene match: 5. Looked up from germline, CDR1 is SEHNR and CDR2 is FQNEAQ (reference sequence). The CDR3 runs 14 residues.

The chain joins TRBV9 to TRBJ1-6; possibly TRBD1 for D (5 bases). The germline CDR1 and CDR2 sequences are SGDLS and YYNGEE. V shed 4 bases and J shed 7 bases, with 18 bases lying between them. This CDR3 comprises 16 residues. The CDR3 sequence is CASSSEGAPVNSPLHF. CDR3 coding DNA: TGTGCCAGCAGCTCCGAAGGGGCACCGGTAAATTCACCCCTCCACTTT.

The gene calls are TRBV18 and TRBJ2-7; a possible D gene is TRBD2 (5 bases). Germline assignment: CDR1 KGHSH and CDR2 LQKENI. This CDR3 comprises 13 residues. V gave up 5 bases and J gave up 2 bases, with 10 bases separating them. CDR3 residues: CASSAPGTYEQYF. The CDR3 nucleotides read TGTGCCAGCTCAGCGCCCGGGACCTACGAGCAGTACTTC.

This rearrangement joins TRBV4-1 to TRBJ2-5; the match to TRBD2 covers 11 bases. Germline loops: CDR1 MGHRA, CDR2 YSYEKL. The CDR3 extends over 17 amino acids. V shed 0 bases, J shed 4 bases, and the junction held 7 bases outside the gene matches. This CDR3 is CASSQEVVAGGLETQYF. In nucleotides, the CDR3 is TGCGCCAGCAGCCAAGAGGTGGTAGCGGGGGGGCTAGAGACCCAGTACTTC.

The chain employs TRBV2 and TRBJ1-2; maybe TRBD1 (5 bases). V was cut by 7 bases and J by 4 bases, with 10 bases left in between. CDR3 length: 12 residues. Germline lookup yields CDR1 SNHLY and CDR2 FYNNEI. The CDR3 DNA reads TGTGCCAGCACCTCGGGGGGCTATGGCTACACCTTC. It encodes CASTSGGYGYTF.

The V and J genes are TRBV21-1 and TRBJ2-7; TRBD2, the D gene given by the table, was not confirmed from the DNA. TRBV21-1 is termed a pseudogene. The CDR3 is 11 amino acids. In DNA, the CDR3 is TGTGCCAGCAGCAACGTCTACGAGCAGTACTTC. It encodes CASSNVYEQYF.

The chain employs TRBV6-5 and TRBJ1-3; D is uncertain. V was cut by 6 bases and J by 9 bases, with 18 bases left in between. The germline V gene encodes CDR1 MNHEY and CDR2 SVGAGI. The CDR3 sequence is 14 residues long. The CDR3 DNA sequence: TGTGCCAGCAGCCCAATGTTGACACCCGGCACCATATATTTT. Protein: CASSPMLTPGTIYF.

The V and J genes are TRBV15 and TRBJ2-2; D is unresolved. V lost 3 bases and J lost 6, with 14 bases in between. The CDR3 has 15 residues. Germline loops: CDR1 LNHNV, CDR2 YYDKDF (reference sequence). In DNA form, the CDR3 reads TGTGCCACCAGCAGGGGCGCCTCGATGGCCGGGGAGCTGTTTTTT. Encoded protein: CATSRGASMAGELFF.

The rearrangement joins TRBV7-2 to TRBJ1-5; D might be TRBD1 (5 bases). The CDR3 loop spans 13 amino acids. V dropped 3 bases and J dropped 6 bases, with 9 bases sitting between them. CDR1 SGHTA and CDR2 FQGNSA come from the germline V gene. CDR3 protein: CASSLAGPQPQHF. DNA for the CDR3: TGTGCCAGCAGCTTGGCGGGACCTCAGCCCCAGCATTTT.

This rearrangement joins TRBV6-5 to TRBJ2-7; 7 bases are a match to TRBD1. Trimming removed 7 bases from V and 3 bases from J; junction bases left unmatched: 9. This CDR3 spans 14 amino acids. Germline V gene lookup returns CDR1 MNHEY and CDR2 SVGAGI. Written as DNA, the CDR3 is TGTGCCAGCAAAAAAGGACAGGAGTTCTACGAGCAGTACTTC. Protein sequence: CASKKGQEFYEQYF.

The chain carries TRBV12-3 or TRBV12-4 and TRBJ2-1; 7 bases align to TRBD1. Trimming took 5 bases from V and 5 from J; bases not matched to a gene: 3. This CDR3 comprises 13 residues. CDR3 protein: CASSTGQNNEQFF. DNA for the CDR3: TGTGCCAGCAGTACGGGACAGAACAATGAGCAGTTCTTC.